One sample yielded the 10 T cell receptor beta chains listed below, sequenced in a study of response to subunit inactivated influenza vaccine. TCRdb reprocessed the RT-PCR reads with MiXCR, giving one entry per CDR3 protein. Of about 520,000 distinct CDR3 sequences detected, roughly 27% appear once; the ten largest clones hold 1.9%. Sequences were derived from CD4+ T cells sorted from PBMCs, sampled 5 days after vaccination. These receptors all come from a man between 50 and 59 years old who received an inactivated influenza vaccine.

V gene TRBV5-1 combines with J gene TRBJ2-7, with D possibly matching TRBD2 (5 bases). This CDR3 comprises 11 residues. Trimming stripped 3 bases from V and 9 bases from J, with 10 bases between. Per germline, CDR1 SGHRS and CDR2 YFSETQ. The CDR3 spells CASSYDGMQYF. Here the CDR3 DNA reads TGCGCCAGCAGCTACGACGGGATGCAGTACTTC.

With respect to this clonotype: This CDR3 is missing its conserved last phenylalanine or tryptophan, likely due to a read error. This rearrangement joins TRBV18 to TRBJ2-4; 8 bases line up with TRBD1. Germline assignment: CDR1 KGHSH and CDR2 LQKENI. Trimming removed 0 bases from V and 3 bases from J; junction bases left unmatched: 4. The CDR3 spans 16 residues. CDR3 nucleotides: TGTGCCAGCTCACCACCGTACAGGGGGAGCAAAAACATTCAGTACCTC. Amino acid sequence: CASSPPYRGSKNIQYL.

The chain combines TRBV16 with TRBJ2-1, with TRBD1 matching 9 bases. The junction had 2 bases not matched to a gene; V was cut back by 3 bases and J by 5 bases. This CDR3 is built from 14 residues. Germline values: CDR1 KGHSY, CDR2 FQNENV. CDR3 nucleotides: TGTGCCAGCAGCCATAGGACAGGGGACAATGAGCAGTTCTTC. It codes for CASSHRTGDNEQFF.

The CDR3 reads CASSLGRQGVSEQFF. CDR3 nucleotide sequence: TGTGCCAGCAGCTTAGGCCGACAAGGGGTGAGTGAGCAGTTCTTC. V gene TRBV7-8 combines with J gene TRBJ2-1; tentatively, D is TRBD1 (5 bases). This CDR3 region has 15 residues. V lost 1 base and J 9 bases, leaving 16 bases between the germline ends. The V gene's germline CDR1 is SGHVS and CDR2 FQNEAQ.

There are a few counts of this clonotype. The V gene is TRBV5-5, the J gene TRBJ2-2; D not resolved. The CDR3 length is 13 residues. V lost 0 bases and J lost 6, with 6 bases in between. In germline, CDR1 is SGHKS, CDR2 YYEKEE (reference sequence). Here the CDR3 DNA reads TGTGCCAGCAGCTTGGCAGAGGCCGGGGAGCTGTTTTTT. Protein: CASSLAEAGELFF.

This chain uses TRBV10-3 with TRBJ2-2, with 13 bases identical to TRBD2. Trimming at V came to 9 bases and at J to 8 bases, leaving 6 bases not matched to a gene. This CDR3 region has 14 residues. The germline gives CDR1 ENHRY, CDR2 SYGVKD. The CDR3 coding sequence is TGTGCCATGGCTGGACTAGCGGGAGAAGGGGAGCTGTTTTTT. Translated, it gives CAMAGLAGEGELFF.

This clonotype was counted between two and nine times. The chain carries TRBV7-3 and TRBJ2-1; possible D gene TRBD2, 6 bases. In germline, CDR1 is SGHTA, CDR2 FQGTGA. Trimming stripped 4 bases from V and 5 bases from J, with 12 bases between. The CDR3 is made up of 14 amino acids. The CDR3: CASSSPGGHNEQFF. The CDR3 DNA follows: TGTGCCAGCAGCTCCCCCGGGGGACACAATGAGCAGTTCTTC.

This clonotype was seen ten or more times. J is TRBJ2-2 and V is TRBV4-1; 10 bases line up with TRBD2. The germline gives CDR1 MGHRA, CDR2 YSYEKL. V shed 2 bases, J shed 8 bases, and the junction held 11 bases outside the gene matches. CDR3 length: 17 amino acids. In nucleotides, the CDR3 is TGCGCCAGCAGCCAATCAGCGGGGGGGCCCCGTGCGGGGGAGCTGTTTTTT. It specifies CASSQSAGGPRAGELFF.

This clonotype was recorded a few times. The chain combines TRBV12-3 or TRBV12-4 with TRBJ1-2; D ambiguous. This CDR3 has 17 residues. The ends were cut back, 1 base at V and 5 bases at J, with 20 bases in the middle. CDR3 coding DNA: TGTGCCAGCAGTTTAGTTTTAGGCGAGGGCAGACATTATGGCTACACCTTC. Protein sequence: CASSLVLGEGRHYGYTF.

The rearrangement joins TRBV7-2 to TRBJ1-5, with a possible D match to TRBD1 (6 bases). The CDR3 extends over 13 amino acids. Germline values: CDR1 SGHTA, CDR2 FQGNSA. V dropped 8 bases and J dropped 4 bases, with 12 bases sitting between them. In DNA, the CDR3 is TGTGCCAGCCCTGGACAGTATAATCAGCCCCAGCATTTT. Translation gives CASPGQYNQPQHF.